Below, one TCR beta chain is given with its context. No cognate antigen has been identified for it. Per-base qualities were not stored, and no clone one base away is much larger. Reading from cysteine to phenylalanine, the CDR3 counts 15 amino acids. Here the CDR3 DNA is all that survives: 45 bases in frame from base 1. Here V drops 1 base and J drops 4 bases, and the junction holds 1 base not matched to any gene. Via the germline V gene (reference sequence), CDR1 is LNHNV and CDR2 YYDKDF. TCRbeta CDR3 regions were amplified from genomic DNA by means of the immunoSEQ Assay, a bias-controlled multiplex PCR. The authors processed their data as follows. Nucleated cell counts per sample were estimated from amplification of reference gene primers within the assay. Sequence reads were collapsed and filtered to measure the absolute abundance of every unique TCRbeta CDR3 rearrangement. For each sample, productive Simpson clonality was calculated as the square root of Simpson's diversity index over productive rearrangements. TCRdb holds this immuneACCESS table with in-frame rearrangements only. Some clones are missing; in checked studies, unresolved V genes explain under half, and the rest has no known cause. V, J and clone size are those of that table, while D and trimming were read from the DNA. The sample contains 110,000 or so clones, more than 75% of them found a single time. The top ten hold about 3% of the sample.

This entry comes from a study of blood T cell repertoires in COVID-19 (dated by TCRdb to about 2020). Turning to the overall study: Collaborator samples came from the United States, Italy and Spain and covered acute and convalescent phases of COVID-19. Where available, HLA class I and class II types were obtained from metadata supplied by the sample provider rather than from assay-based typing. Subjects who had been exposed to COVID-19, were actively infected with it, or had recovered from it provided the deeply sampled blood TCRbeta repertoires that made up the dataset. The material from the prospective study consisted of cDNA or gDNA derived from T cells, B-cell-depleted T cells, or PBMCs. A freely available public database, intended as a resource for researchers studying the immune response to SARS-CoV-2, is where the repertoires were released. A de-identified subject ID, COVID-19 status, age in years and sex were almost always included in the sample metadata. Samples were obtained from the ongoing ImmuneRACE study (first 160 participants) and from over a thousand subjects provided by 6 global collaborators. Results the study describes overall, beyond this receptor: The amount of clinical and demographic metadata varied by source and participant and was provided uncurated.

Collaborating institutions collected whole blood in K2EDTA tubes following their own protocols. Collaborator samples were shipped for TCRbeta analysis as frozen whole blood, isolated PBMCs, or DNA extracted from either sample type. Input material: peripheral blood. The receptor's source is a man aged 35 to 55 with acute or convalescent COVID-19. The chain employs TRBV15 and TRBJ1-4, with TRBD1 matching 9 junction bases. The nucleotide sequence reads TGTGCCACCAGCAGAGTGGGACAGGGTAATGAAAAACTGTTTTTT. Translated, it reads CATSRVGQGNEKLFF.